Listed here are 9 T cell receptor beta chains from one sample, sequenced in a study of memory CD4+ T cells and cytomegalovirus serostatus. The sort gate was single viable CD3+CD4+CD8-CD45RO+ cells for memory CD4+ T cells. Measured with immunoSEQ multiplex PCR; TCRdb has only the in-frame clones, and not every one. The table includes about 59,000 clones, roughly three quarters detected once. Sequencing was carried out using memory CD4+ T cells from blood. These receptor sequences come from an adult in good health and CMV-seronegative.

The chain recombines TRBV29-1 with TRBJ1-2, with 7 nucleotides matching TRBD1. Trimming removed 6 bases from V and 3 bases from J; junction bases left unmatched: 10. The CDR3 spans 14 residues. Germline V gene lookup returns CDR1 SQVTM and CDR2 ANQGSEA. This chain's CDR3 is CSVPGTEIHYGYTF. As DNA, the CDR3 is TGCAGCGTCCCCGGGACAGAAATACACTATGGCTACACCTTC.

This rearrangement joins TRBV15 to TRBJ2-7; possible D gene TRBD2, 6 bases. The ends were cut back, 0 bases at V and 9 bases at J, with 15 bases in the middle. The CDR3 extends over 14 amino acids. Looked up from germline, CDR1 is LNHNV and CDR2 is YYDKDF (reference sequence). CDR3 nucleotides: TGTGCCACCAGCAGAGATCTCGGGAGAATTGGGCAGTACTTC. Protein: CATSRDLGRIGQYF.

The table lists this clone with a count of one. The CDR3: CASSFSANMDTEAFF. For the CDR3, the DNA is TGTGCCAGCAGCTTCAGTGCCAATATGGACACTGAAGCTTTCTTT. V and J are TRBV11-3 and TRBJ1-1, with D unresolved. The CDR3 has 15 amino acids. V dropped 3 bases and J dropped 3 bases, with 14 bases sitting between them. Germline CDR1 and CDR2: SGHNT and YENEEA.

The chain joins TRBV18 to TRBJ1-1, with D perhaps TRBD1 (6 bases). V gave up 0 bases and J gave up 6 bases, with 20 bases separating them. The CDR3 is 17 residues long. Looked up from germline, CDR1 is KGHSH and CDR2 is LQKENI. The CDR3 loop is CASSPPGAGRLVAEAFF. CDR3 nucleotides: TGTGCCAGCTCACCACCGGGGGCCGGGCGCCTTGTGGCTGAAGCTTTCTTT.

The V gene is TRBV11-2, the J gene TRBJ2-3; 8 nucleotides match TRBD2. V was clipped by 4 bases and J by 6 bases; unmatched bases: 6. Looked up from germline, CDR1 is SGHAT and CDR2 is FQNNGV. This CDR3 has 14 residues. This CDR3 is CASSWGLGRDTQYF. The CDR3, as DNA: TGTGCCAGCAGCTGGGGACTAGGGAGGGATACGCAGTATTTT.

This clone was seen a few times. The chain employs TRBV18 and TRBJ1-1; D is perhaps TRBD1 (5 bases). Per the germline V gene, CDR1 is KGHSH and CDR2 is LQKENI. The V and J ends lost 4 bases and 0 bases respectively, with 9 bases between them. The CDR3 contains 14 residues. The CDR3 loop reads CASSLGLMNTEAFF. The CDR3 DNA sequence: TGTGCCAGCTCACTGGGACTTATGAACACTGAAGCTTTCTTT.

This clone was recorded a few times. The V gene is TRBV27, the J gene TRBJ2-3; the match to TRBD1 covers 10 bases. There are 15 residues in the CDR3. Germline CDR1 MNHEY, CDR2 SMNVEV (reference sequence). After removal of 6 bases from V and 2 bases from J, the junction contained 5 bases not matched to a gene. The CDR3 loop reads CASRTRQGATDTQYF. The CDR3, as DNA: TGTGCCAGCAGAACCCGACAGGGGGCCACAGATACGCAGTATTTT.

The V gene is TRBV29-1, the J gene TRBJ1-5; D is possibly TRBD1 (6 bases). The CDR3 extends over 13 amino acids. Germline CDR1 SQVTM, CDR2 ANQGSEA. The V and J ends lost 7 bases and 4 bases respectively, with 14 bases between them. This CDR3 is CSAQDSLNQPQHF. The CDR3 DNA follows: TGCAGCGCACAGGACAGTCTTAATCAGCCCCAGCATTTT.

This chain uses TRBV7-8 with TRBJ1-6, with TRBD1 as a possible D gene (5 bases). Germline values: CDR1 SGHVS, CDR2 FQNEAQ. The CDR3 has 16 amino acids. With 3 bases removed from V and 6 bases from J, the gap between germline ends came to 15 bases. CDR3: CASSFSTAGVNSPLHF. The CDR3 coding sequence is TGTGCCAGCAGCTTCTCAACGGCGGGGGTTAATTCACCCCTCCACTTT.